Listed here are 25 T cell receptor beta chains from one sample, sequenced in a study of blood T cell repertoires in COVID-19. Clones were read by immunoSEQ multiplex PCR, and TCRdb kept only the in-frame ones, dropping some. The sample carries about 170,000 clones, approximately 90% recorded once. The sample taken for sequencing was peripheral blood. The receptors here all came from a man between 18 and 35 years old with COVID-19, enrolled during active disease.

The genes are TRBV15 and TRBJ2-1; D not resolved. Trimming pared 0 bases from V and 6 bases from J, leaving 12 bases between. The length of the CDR3 is 15 residues. Germline V lookup: CDR1 LNHNV, CDR2 YYDKDF (reference sequence). The CDR3 loop reads CATSRDQDRSNEQFF. In nucleotides, the CDR3 is TGTGCCACCAGCAGAGATCAGGATAGAAGCAATGAGCAGTTCTTC.

This sequence joins TRBV5-4 and TRBJ2-3, with D tentatively TRBD2 (6 bases). CDR3 length: 19 amino acids. CDR1 and CDR2 (germline): SGHNT, YYREEE (reference sequence). The V end was cut by 4 bases, the J end by 6 bases, with 30 bases between. CDR3 bases: TGTGCCAGCAGCATATACACCGGGACTCAGTTTCGTTTTTGGGATACGCAGTATTTT. Protein sequence: CASSIYTGTQFRFWDTQYF.

V and J are TRBV5-6 and TRBJ2-7, with no clear D. This CDR3 contains 13 residues. V was trimmed by 2 bases and J by 5 bases, leaving 11 bases between them. The V gene's germline CDR1 is SGHDT and CDR2 YYEEEE. CDR3 sequence: CASSFVTKDEQYF. CDR3 in DNA: TGTGCCAGCAGCTTCGTCACAAAAGACGAGCAGTACTTC.

V gene TRBV14 combines with J gene TRBJ2-2, with 7 bases that match TRBD1. Germline CDR1 SGHDN, CDR2 FVKESK. V gave up 4 bases and J gave up 5 bases; unmatched junction bases: 7. This CDR3 is built from 15 residues. This chain's CDR3 is CASSRDRVWTGELFF. Here the CDR3 DNA reads TGTGCCAGCAGCCGAGACAGGGTATGGACCGGGGAGCTGTTTTTT.

The chain couples TRBV6-5 to TRBJ1-1, with 7 positions matching TRBD1. The CDR3 covers 14 residues. The trim removed 7 bases at V and 2 bases at J, leaving 7 bases unmatched. Germline V gene data show CDR1 as MNHEY and CDR2 as SVGAGI. The CDR3 DNA is TGTGCCAGCATGATTGACAGGGCAAACACTGAAGCTTTCTTT. It codes for CASMIDRANTEAFF.

This chain uses TRBV19 with TRBJ2-3; possibly TRBD2 for D (5 bases). The CDR3 runs 15 residues. Germline CDR1 and CDR2: LNHDA and SQIVND (reference sequence). Trimming shortened V by 5 bases and J by 6 bases, and 18 bases separated the two germline ends. The CDR3 here is CASSHILIRGDTQYF. The DNA of the CDR3 is TGTGCCAGTAGTCATATCCTTATCCGCGGGGATACGCAGTATTTT.

This rearrangement joins TRBV3-1 (or the pseudogene TRBV3-2) to TRBJ2-1; 10 positions match TRBD1. Looked up from germline, CDR1 is LGHDT and CDR2 is YNNKEL (reference sequence). J gave up 7 bases and V 4 bases, and 4 bases lay outside the gene matches. This CDR3 is built from 14 residues. CDR3 loop: CASSPRDRGNEQFF. The CDR3 DNA sequence: TGTGCCAGCAGCCCCCGGGACAGGGGAAATGAGCAGTTCTTC.

The gene calls are TRBV14 and TRBJ1-2; D is undetermined. Trimming took off 4 bases at V and 5 bases at J, with 14 bases between the two ends. Looked up from germline, CDR1 is SGHDN and CDR2 is FVKESK. CDR3 length: 14 amino acids. The CDR3 DNA reads as TGTGCCAGCAGCCCAATCTCGGTCGTTTATGGCTACACCTTC. Translated: CASSPISVVYGYTF.

V usage is TRBV30 and J usage is TRBJ1-4, with D maybe TRBD1 (5 bases). Deletions cut 4 bases from V and 8 bases from J, with 17 bases between. The CDR3 length is 14 residues. Germline V gene lookup returns CDR1 GTSNPN and CDR2 SVGIG (reference sequence). CDR3 protein: CAWTRGGDGEKLFF. As DNA, the CDR3 is TGTGCCTGGACCCGTGGGGGGGACGGGGAAAAACTGTTTTTT.

The chain is built from TRBV29-1 and TRBJ1-1; 8 nucleotides line up with TRBD1. The CDR3 is made up of 13 amino acids. The germline CDR1 and CDR2 sequences are SQVTM and ANQGSEA. The junction had 4 bases not matched to a gene; V was cut back by 4 bases and J by 3 bases. In DNA, the CDR3 is TGCAGCGTTGGTCACAGGGGGGACACTGAAGCTTTCTTT. Protein: CSVGHRGDTEAFF.

This chain links TRBV30 with TRBJ2-2; D is uncertain. The CDR3 runs to 12 residues. Germline V gives CDR1 GTSNPN, CDR2 SVGIG (reference sequence). Trimming removed 2 bases from V and 2 bases from J, with 3 bases in between. As DNA, the CDR3 is TGTGCCTGGAGTTATAACACCGGGGAGCTGTTTTTT. Translating it yields CAWSYNTGELFF.

The J gene is TRBJ2-5, the V gene TRBV4-1; the match to TRBD1 covers 10 bases. V lost 1 base to trimming and J lost 5 bases; unmatched junction nucleotides: 7. Germline V lookup: CDR1 MGHRA, CDR2 YSYEKL. The CDR3 spans 16 residues. Here the CDR3 DNA reads TGCGCCAGCAGCCAAGTCACGACAGGGGGCGAGGAGACCCAGTACTTC. It is translated as CASSQVTTGGEETQYF.

The chain couples TRBV29-1 to TRBJ2-7, with 13 bases fitting TRBD2. V trimming: 5 bases; J trimming: 0 bases; junction bases outside the gene matches: 7. Germline CDR1 reads SQVTM; CDR2 reads ANQGSEA. The CDR3 sequence is 16 residues long. The CDR3 here is CSVSGTSGIFSYEQYF. CDR3 DNA sequence: TGCAGCGTTTCCGGGACTAGCGGGATATTCTCCTACGAGCAGTACTTC.

This chain joins TRBV6-2 or TRBV6-3 and TRBJ2-1, with 11 bases fitting TRBD2. The junction had 6 bases not matched to a gene; V was cut back by 5 bases and J by 3 bases. The CDR3 contains 16 residues. Germline-derived CDR1 and CDR2 are MNHEY and SVGEGT. As DNA, the CDR3 is TGTGCCAGCAGTGCTCCAGGGACTAGCGGCTACAATGAGCAGTTCTTC. Protein: CASSAPGTSGYNEQFF.

DNA of the CDR3: TGTGCCGCTGGACAGGGGTGGCGCGAGACCCAGTACTTC. Its protein is CAAGQGWRETQYF. J is TRBJ2-5 and V is TRBV28, with TRBD1 matching over 9 bases. Germline V gives CDR1 MDHEN, CDR2 SYDVKM. This CDR3 is 13 amino acids long. V shed 11 bases, J shed 5 bases, and the junction held 9 bases outside the gene matches.

CDR3 loop: CASSQVRGSTEAFF. Here the CDR3 DNA reads TGCGCCAGCAGCCAAGTGCGGGGGAGCACTGAAGCTTTCTTT. The V gene is TRBV4-3, the J gene TRBJ1-1; maybe TRBD1 (5 bases). The CDR3 sequence is 14 residues long. Germline assignment: CDR1 LGHNA and CDR2 YSLEER. Trimming shortened V by 1 base and J by 4 bases, and 10 bases separated the two germline ends.

The chain couples TRBV5-6 to TRBJ2-1, with TRBD1 as a possible D gene (5 bases). The CDR3 loop spans 15 amino acids. Germline assignment: CDR1 SGHDT and CDR2 YYEEEE. V dropped 2 bases and J dropped 6 bases, with 15 bases sitting between them. The CDR3 sequence is CASSFLPRQGNEQFF. The CDR3 DNA reads as TGTGCCAGCAGCTTTCTTCCCCGCCAGGGCAATGAGCAGTTCTTC.

The table lists this clone with a count of one. This chain joins TRBV28 and TRBJ2-1, with D hard to call. Trimming took off 4 bases at V and 5 bases at J, with 3 bases between the two ends. The CDR3 is 11 amino acids. Germline values: CDR1 MDHEN, CDR2 SYDVKM. The CDR3 DNA reads as TGTGCCAGCAGTTCCGACAATGAGCAGTTCTTC. Its translation: CASSSDNEQFF.

This sequence joins TRBV6-2 or TRBV6-3 and TRBJ2-1; 7 nucleotides match TRBD1. V lost 5 bases and J lost 4; bases outside the gene matches: 8. This CDR3 is 15 amino acids long. Germline assignment: CDR1 MNHEY and CDR2 SVGEGT. CDR3 bases: TGTGCCAGCAGTACGACAGGGAAATTATACAATGAGCAGTTCTTC. Residues: CASSTTGKLYNEQFF.

The gene calls are TRBV6-5 and TRBJ2-4; 9 positions match TRBD1. Per the germline V gene, CDR1 is MNHEY and CDR2 is SVGAGI. There are 15 residues in the CDR3. V lost 5 bases and J lost 6; bases outside the gene matches: 8. CDR3 bases: TGTGCCAGCAGTCCCGAGACAGGGGGTAGAAACATTCAGTACTTC. Translation gives CASSPETGGRNIQYF.

The chain has TRBV5-1 and TRBJ2-7; D ambiguous. The CDR3 length is 13 residues. Trimming took off 4 bases at V and 2 bases at J, with 10 bases between the two ends. Germline CDR1 and CDR2: SGHRS and YFSETQ. Written as DNA, the CDR3 is TGCGCCAGCAGCCCTATGCCCCCCTACGAGCAGTACTTC. It encodes CASSPMPPYEQYF.

The chain joins TRBV9 to TRBJ2-3, with D possibly matching TRBD1 (5 bases). The germline CDR1 and CDR2 sequences are SGDLS and YYNGEE. V was pared by 3 bases and J by 6 bases, with 14 bases between. This CDR3 has 14 amino acids. DNA of the CDR3: TGTGCCAGCAGCGCGCAGGGTTATGTTGATACGCAGTATTTT. This encodes CASSAQGYVDTQYF.

This rearrangement joins TRBV28 to TRBJ2-1; D remains unclear. V was trimmed by 4 bases and J by 0 bases, leaving 13 bases between them. Germline V gene lookup returns CDR1 MDHEN and CDR2 SYDVKM. The length of the CDR3 is 16 residues. The CDR3 reads CASSSGTVGSYNEQFF. The CDR3 DNA sequence: TGTGCCAGCAGTTCAGGCACCGTGGGCTCCTACAATGAGCAGTTCTTC.

V usage is TRBV28 and J usage is TRBJ2-7; 8 bases are a match to TRBD2. In germline, CDR1 is MDHEN, CDR2 SYDVKM. This CDR3 has 14 amino acids. J gave up 2 bases and V 3 bases, and 3 bases lay outside the gene matches. The CDR3: CASSFSGSTYEQYF. The CDR3 nucleotides are TGTGCCAGCAGTTTCAGCGGGAGCACCTACGAGCAGTACTTC.

This clone was detected only once. The chain has TRBV5-1 and TRBJ2-7; 8 bases agree with TRBD2. This CDR3 region has 13 residues. Germline CDR1 SGHRS, CDR2 YFSETQ. V shed 0 bases and J 6 bases; nucleotides not matched to a gene: 2. This CDR3 is CASSLGRGVEQYF. CDR3 nucleotide sequence: TGCGCCAGCAGCTTGGGGCGGGGGGTCGAGCAGTACTTC.